In this sample, the clone carrying this T cell receptor (beta chain) turned up many times. Its matching antigen is unknown. The data belong to a study of T cells after posttransplantation cyclophosphamide. Study conclusions and caveats: TRB overlap between skin or GI tissue T cells and blood was limited. Later post-transplant blood repertoires were often dominated by donor CD8+ memory clones.

The data were produced by immunoSEQ multiplex PCR, yet TCRdb's version contains in-frame clones alone and is incomplete. There are about 38,000 clones in the sample, none observed a single time. The V gene's germline CDR1 is MNHEY and CDR2 SMNVEV (reference sequence). The CDR3 extends over 13 amino acids. Trimming left V 6 bases short and J 4 bases short, with 9 bases between. The receptor was isolated from a man over 45 in good health, CMV-negative, and a related stem cell transplant donor. Source material: PBMCs. V usage is TRBV27 and J usage is TRBJ2-2; D possibly corresponds to TRBD2 (5 bases). The CDR3 coding sequence is TGTGCCAGCAGCCCCGGGGTCACCGGGGAGCTGTTTTTT. Residues: CASSPGVTGELFF.